This passage covers 6 T cell receptor beta chains from one sample sequenced in a study of blood T cell repertoires in COVID-19. The assay was immunoSEQ multiplex PCR, and TCRdb's table has in-frame clones only and misses some. The sample holds a few hundred thousand clones, roughly 84% seen once. Sequenced: peripheral blood. The receptor source for this set is a middle-aged woman who had recovered from COVID-19.

This clone appeared a single time. The V call is TRBV19, the J call TRBJ1-6; 7 bases fit TRBD1. V was pared by 10 bases and J by 5 bases, with 20 bases of the junction left unmatched. From germline, CDR1 is LNHDA and CDR2 SQIVND (reference sequence). The CDR3 consists of 18 residues. CDR3 sequence reads: CATEAQRDSALDNSPLHF. CDR3 coding DNA: TGTGCCACCGAGGCCCAACGGGACAGCGCATTAGATAATTCACCCCTCCACTTT. Looking up the rest from reference TRBV19 and TRBJ1-6 gives the full variable domain: DGGITQSPKYLFRKEGQNVTLSCEQNLNHDAMYWYRQDPGQGLRLIYYSQIVNDFQKGDIAEGYSVSREKKESFPLTVTSAQKNPTAFYLCATEAQRDSALDNSPLHFGNGTRLTVT.

This clone has a single count. This chain connects TRBV6-5 to TRBJ1-2, with D unresolved. The germline V gene has CDR1 MNHEY and CDR2 SVGAGI. The ends were cut back, 2 bases at V and 6 bases at J, with 7 bases in the middle. This CDR3 has 12 residues. CDR3 amino acids: CASSYTGDGYTF. The DNA for the CDR3 is TGTGCCAGCAGTTACACCGGAGATGGCTACACCTTC.

This chain connects TRBV27 to TRBJ1-5, with D possibly TRBD1 on 5 matching bases. The germline CDR1 and CDR2 sequences are MNHEY and SMNVEV (reference sequence). This CDR3 region has 14 residues. Trimming shortened V by 6 bases and J by 4 bases, and 13 bases separated the two germline ends. The CDR3 region is CASSKTQGNQPQHF. CDR3 sequence (DNA): TGTGCCAGCAGCAAAACTCAGGGTAATCAGCCCCAGCATTTT.

The chain couples TRBV18 to TRBJ2-5, with TRBD2 identical over 9 bases. The CDR3 covers 15 residues. Germline V gives CDR1 KGHSH, CDR2 LQKENI. The V gene end was trimmed by 6 bases and the J gene end by 0 bases; junction bases not matched to a gene: 5. The DNA of the CDR3 is TGTGCCAGCTCCGTAAGCGGGGGGTACCAAGAGACCCAGTACTTC. Translating it yields CASSVSGGYQETQYF.

The chain joins TRBV3-1 (or the pseudogene TRBV3-2) to TRBJ1-1; the D is unclear. V lost 6 bases, J lost 5 bases, and 16 bases lay in between. Germline CDR1 reads LGHDT; CDR2 reads YNNKEL (reference sequence). The CDR3 spans 14 residues. The CDR3 protein is CASSLDTVETEAFF. CDR3 DNA sequence: TGTGCCAGCAGTCTTGACACGGTTGAGACTGAAGCTTTCTTT.

J is TRBJ2-5 and V is TRBV9; TRBD2 aligns across 8 bases. V lost 4 bases to trimming and J lost 5 bases; unmatched junction nucleotides: 13. Per germline, CDR1 SGDLS and CDR2 YYNGEE. The CDR3 is 16 residues long. The DNA of the CDR3 is TGTGCCAGCAGCAATCGAGCGGGGGCTGGGGGCGAGACCCAGTACTTC. This translates into CASSNRAGAGGETQYF.